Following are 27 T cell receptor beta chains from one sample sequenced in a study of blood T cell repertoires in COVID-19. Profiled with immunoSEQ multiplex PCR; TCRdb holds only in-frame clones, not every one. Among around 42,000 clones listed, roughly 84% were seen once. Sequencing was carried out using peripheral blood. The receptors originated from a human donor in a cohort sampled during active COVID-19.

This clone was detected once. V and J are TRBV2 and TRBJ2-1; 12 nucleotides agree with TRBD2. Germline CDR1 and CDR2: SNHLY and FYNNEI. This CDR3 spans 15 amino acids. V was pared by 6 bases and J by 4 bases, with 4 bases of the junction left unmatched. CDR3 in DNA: TGTGCCAGCAGCGAACTAGCGGGGGGTTACAATGAGCAGTTCTTC. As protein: CASSELAGGYNEQFF.

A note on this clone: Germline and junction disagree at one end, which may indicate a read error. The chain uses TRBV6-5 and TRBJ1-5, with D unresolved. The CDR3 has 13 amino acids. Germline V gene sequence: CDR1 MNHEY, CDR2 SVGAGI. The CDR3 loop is CASSEGLNQPQHF. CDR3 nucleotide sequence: TGTGCCAGCAGCGAGGGCTTAAATCAACCCCAGCATTTT.

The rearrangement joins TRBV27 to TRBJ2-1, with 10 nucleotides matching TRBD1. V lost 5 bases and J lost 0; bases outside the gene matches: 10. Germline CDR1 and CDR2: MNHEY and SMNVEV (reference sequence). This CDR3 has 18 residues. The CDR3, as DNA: TGTGCCAGCAGTAGACAGGGGGCGATGGGTAGCTCCTACAATGAGCAGTTCTTC. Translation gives CASSRQGAMGSSYNEQFF.

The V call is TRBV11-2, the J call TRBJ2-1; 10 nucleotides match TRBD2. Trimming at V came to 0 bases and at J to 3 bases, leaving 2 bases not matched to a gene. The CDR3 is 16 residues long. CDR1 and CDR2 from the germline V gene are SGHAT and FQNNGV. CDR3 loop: CASSLEPSGGYNEQFF. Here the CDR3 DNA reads TGTGCCAGCAGCTTAGAACCTAGCGGGGGCTACAATGAGCAGTTCTTC. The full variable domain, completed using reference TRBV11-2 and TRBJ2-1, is EAGVAQSPRYKIIEKRQSVAFWCNPISGHATLYWYQQILGQGPKLLIQFQNNGVVDDSQLPKDRFSAERLKGVDSTLKIQPAKLEDSAVYLCASSLEPSGGYNEQFFGPGTRLTVL.

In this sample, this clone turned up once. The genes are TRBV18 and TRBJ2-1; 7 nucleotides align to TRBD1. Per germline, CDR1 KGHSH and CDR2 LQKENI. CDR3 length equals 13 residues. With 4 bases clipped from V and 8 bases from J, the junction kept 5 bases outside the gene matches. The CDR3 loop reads CASSLNTGDEQFF. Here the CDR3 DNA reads TGTGCCAGCTCACTGAATACAGGGGATGAGCAGTTCTTC.

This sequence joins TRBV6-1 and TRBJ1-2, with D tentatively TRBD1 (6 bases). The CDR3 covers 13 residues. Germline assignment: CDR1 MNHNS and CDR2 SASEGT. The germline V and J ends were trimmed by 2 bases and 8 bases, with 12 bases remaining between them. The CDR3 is CASSERQGTGYTF. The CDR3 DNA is TGTGCCAGCAGTGAACGTCAGGGGACGGGCTACACCTTC.

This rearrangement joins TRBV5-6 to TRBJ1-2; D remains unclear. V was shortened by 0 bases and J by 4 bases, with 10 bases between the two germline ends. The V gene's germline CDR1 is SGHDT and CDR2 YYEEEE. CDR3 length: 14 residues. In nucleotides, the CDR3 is TGTGCCAGCAGCTTGGCCCAGGCCACCTATGGCTACACCTTC. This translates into CASSLAQATYGYTF.

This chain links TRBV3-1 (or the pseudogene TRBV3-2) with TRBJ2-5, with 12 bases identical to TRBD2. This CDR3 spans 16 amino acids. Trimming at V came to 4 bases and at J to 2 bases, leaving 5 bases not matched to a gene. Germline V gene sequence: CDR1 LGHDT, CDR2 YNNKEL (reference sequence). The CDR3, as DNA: TGTGCCAGCAGCCCAACTAGCGGGGGGCCGCAAGAGACCCAGTACTTC. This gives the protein CASSPTSGGPQETQYF.

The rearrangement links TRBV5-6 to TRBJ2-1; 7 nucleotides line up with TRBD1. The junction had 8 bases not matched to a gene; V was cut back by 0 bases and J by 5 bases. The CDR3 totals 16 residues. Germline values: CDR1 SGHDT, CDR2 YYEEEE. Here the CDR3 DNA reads TGTGCCAGCAGCTTGGTAAGGGGGCGCGTAAACAATGAGCAGTTCTTC. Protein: CASSLVRGRVNNEQFF.

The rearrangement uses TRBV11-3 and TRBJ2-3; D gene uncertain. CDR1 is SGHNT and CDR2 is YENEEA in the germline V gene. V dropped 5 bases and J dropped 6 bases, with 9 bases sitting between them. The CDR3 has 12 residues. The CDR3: CASSPNADTQYF. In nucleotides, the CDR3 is TGTGCCAGCAGCCCGAATGCGGATACGCAGTATTTT.

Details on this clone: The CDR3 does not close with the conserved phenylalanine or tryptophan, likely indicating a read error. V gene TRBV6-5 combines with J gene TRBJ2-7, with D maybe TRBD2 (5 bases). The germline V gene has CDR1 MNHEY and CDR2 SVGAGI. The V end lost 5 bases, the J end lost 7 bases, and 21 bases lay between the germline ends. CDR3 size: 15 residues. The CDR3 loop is CASSTIAIGSREQYL. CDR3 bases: TGTGCCAGCAGTACCATAGCGATAGGATCGAGGGAGCAGTACCTC.

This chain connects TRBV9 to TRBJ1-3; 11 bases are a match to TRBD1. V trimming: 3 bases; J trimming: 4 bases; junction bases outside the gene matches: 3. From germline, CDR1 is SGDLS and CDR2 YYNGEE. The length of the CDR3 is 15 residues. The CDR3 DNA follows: TGTGCCAGCAGCGACCGGACAGGGGGCGGAAACACCATATATTTT. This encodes CASSDRTGGGNTIYF.

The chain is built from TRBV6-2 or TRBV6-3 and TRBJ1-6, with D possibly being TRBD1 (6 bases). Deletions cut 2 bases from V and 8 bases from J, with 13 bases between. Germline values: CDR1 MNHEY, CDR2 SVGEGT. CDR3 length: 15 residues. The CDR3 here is CASSYRDTRDSPLHF. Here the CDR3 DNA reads TGTGCCAGCAGTTACCGGGACACGAGGGATTCACCCCTCCACTTT.

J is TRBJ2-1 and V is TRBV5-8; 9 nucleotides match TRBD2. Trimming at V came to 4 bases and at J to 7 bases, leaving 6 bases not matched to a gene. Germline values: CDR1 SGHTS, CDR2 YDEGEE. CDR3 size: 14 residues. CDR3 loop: CASSAGLARNEQFF. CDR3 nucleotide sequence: TGTGCCAGCAGCGCCGGACTAGCGAGGAATGAGCAGTTCTTC.

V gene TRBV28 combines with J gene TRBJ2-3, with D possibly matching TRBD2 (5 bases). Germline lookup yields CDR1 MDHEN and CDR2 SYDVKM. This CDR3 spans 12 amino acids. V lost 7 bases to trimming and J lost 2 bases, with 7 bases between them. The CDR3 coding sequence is TGTGCCAGCAAAGCGGTCACAGATACGCAGTATTTT. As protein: CASKAVTDTQYF.

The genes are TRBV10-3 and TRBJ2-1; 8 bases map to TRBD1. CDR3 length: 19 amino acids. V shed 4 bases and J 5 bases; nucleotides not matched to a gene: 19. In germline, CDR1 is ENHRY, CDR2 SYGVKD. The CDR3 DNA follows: TGTGCCATCAGTGCCCCTCTAGGGACTCAGGGGGCGGGGCACAATGAGCAGTTCTTC. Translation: CAISAPLGTQGAGHNEQFF.

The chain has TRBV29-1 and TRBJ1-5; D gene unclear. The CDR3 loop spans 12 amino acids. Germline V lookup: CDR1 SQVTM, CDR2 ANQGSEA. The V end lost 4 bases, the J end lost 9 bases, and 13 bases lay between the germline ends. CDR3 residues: CSVGTELGPQHF. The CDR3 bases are TGCAGCGTTGGTACAGAACTGGGGCCCCAGCATTTT.

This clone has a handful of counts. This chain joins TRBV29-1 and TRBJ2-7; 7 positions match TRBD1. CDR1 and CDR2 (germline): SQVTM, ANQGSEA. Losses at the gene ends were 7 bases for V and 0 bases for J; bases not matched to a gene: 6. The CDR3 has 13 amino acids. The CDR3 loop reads CSARTGSSYEQYF. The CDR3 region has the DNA TGCAGCGCCCGGACAGGAAGCTCCTACGAGCAGTACTTC.

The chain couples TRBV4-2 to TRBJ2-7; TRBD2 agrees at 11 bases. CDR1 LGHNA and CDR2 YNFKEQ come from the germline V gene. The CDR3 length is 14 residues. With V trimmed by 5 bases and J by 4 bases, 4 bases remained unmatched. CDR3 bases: TGTGCCAGCAGCAAGACTAGCGGGGAGTACGAGCAGTACTTC. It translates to CASSKTSGEYEQYF.

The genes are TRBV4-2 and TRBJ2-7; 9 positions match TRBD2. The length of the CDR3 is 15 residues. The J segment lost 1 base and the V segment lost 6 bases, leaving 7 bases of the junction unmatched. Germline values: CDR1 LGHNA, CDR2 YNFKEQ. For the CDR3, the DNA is TGTGCCAGCAGAGCGGCGGGGGGGAAGTCCTACGAGCAGTACTTC. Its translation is CASRAAGGKSYEQYF.

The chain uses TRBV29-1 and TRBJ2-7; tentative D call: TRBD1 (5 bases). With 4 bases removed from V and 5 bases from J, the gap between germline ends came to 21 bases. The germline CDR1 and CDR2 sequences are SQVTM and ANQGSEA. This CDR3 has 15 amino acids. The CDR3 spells CSVALKGLTQHEQYF. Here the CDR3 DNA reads TGCAGCGTTGCTCTAAAGGGGTTAACCCAGCACGAGCAGTACTTC.

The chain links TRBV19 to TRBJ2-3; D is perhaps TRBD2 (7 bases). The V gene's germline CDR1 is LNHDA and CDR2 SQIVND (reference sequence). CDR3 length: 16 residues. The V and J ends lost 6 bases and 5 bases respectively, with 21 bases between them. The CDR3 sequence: CASRTSRGAGGDTQYF. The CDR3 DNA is TGTGCCAGTAGAACTTCCCGGGGGGCCGGGGGAGATACGCAGTATTTT.

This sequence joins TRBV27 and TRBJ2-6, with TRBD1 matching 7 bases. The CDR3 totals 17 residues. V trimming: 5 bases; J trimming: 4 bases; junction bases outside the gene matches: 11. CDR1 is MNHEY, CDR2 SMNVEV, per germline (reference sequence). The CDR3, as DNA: TGTGCCAGCAGTCGGGGCCCACAGGGGCCCGGGGCCAACGTCCTGACTTTC. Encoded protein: CASSRGPQGPGANVLTF.

The CDR3 DNA follows: TGTGCCAGCTACAAGACTAGTGGGATTTTAGAGACCCAGTACTTC. It yields the protein CASYKTSGILETQYF. The chain combines TRBV18 with TRBJ2-5, with D maybe TRBD2 (6 bases). Per the germline V gene, CDR1 is KGHSH and CDR2 is LQKENI. V was pared by 7 bases and J by 4 bases, with 19 bases between. The length of the CDR3 is 15 residues.

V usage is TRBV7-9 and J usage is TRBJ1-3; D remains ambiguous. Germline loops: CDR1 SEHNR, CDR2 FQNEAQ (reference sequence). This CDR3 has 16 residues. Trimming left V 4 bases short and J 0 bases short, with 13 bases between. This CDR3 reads CASSSRAGNSGNTIYF. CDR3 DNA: TGTGCCAGCAGCTCCCGGGCGGGTAACTCTGGAAACACCATATATTTT.

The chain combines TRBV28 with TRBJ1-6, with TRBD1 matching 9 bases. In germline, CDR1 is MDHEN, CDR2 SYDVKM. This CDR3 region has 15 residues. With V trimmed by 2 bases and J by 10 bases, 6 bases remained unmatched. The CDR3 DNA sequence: TGTGCCAGCAGTTTACCGGGACAGGGCAGGTCACCCCTCCACTTT. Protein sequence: CASSLPGQGRSPLHF. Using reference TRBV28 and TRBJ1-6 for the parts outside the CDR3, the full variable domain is DVKVTQSSRYLVKRTGEKVFLECVQDMDHENMFWYRQDPGLGLRLIYFSYDVKMKEKGDIPEGYSVSREKKERFSLILESASTNQTSMYLCASSLPGQGRSPLHFGNGTRLTVT.

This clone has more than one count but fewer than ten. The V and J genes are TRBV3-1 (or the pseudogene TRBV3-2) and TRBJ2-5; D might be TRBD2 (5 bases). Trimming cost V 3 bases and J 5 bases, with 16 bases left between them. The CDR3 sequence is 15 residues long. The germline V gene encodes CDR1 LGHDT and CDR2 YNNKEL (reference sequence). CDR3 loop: CASSHFGVKRETQYF. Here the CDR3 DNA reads TGTGCCAGCAGCCACTTCGGGGTCAAAAGGGAGACCCAGTACTTC.